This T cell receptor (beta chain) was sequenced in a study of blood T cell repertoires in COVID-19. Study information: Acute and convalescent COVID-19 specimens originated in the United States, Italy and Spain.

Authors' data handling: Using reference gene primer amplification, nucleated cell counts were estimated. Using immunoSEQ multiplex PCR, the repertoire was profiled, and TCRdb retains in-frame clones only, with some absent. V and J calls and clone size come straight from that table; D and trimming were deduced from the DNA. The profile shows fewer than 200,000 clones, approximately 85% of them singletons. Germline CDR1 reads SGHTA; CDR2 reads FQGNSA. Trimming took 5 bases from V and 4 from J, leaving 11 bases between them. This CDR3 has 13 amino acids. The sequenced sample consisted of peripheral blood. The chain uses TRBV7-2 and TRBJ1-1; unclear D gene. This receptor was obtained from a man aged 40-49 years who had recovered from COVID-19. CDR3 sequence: CASSLDKTTEAFF. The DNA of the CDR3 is TGTGCCAGCAGCCTAGACAAAACCACTGAAGCTTTCTTT.